The T cell receptor beta chain described here comes from a study of Graves' ophthalmopathy and Graves' hyperthyroidism. Study at large: Peripheral blood sampling occurred at initial diagnosis, before any treatment. The study, taken as a whole, reports: Ophthalmopathy and stable hyperthyroidism were discriminated by a 13-signature model, with approximately 88% sensitivity and about 82% specificity.

As the template, RNA transcripts were used to amplify TCR beta CDR3 regions. RT-PCR in the first round used HTBI primers; a second-round multiplex PCR followed. TCRdb re-analysed the multiplex PCR reads in MiXCR, keeping a single row per CDR3 protein. Of roughly 500,000 distinct CDR3 sequences in the sample, approximately 14% were seen once. At least ten counts were recorded for this clonotype. The antigen remains unidentified. The V end was cut by 8 bases, the J end by 4 bases, with 13 bases between. This CDR3 spans 13 amino acids. The V gene's germline CDR1 is KGHDR and CDR2 SFDVKD. The TCR was taken from a woman aged 25 to 39 with Graves' ophthalmopathy. Specimen: blood. The rearrangement uses TRBV24-1 and TRBJ1-1; no clear D gene. CDR3 coding DNA: TGTGCCACCACTGCGACCGACGGCACTGAAGCTTTCTTT. It translates to CATTATDGTEAFF.